These 27 T cell receptor beta chains were sequenced from one sample in a study of spatial heterogeneity in lung cancer. One entry per CDR3 protein results from TCRdb running MiXCR on the 5' RACE reads. The repertoire holds approximately 66,000 distinct CDR3 sequences, with approximately 6.3% as singletons. Time point denoted: sample taken at primary tumor resection. Material: PBMCs, obtained at surgery. These receptors were taken from a female donor with early-stage non-small cell lung cancer.

The rearrangement uses TRBV7-2 and TRBJ1-2; unclear D gene. This CDR3 contains 13 residues. Trimming shortened V by 0 bases and J by 6 bases, and 8 bases separated the two germline ends. CDR1 SGHTA and CDR2 FQGNSA come from the germline V gene. CDR3 DNA: TGTGCCAGCAGCTTAGCGCCCGGGGATGGCTACACCTTC. Translating gives CASSLAPGDGYTF.

V gene TRBV7-2 combines with J gene TRBJ2-3, with D possibly matching TRBD2 (5 bases). CDR1 and CDR2 from the germline V gene are SGHTA and FQGNSA. Trimming shortened V by 5 bases and J by 1 base, and 13 bases separated the two germline ends. The CDR3 is made up of 15 amino acids. Here the CDR3 reads CASSREVRGTDTQYF. The CDR3 DNA is TGTGCCAGCAGCCGAGAGGTGCGGGGCACAGATACGCAGTATTTT. Supplemented by reference TRBV7-2 and TRBJ2-3, the full variable domain reads GAGVSQSPSNKVTEKGKDVELRCDPISGHTALYWYRQSLGQGLEFLIYFQGNSAPDKSGLPSDRFSAERTGGSVSTLTIQRTQQEDSAVYLCASSREVRGTDTQYFGPGTRLTVL.

This clonotype was recorded many times. One junction end does not reproduce the germline sequence, and a read error may be involved. The rearrangement links TRBV29-1 to TRBJ1-1; no clear D. CDR3 length: 10 residues. Germline V gives CDR1 SQVTM, CDR2 ANQGSEA. CDR3 sequence (DNA): TGCAGCGTGGTGGAACCCGTGGCTCTCTTT. It yields the protein CSVVEPVALF.

The chain carries TRBV18 and TRBJ2-1, with 12 bases identical to TRBD2. The V and J ends lost 1 base and 9 bases, in that order; junction bases with no gene match: 10. CDR1 is KGHSH and CDR2 is LQKENI in the germline V gene. The length of the CDR3 is 17 residues. CDR3 bases: TGTGCCAGCTCACCACTATGGACTAGCGGGATGGGTATTGAGCAGTTCTTC. Translating gives CASSPLWTSGMGIEQFF.

The sample holds many counts of this clonotype. The chain is built from TRBV9 and TRBJ2-3; the match to TRBD2 covers 11 bases. The V gene end was trimmed by 4 bases and the J gene end by 2 bases; junction bases not matched to a gene: 6. CDR1 is SGDLS, CDR2 YYNGEE, per germline. This CDR3 region has 16 residues. This chain's CDR3 is CASSRGTSGNTDTQYF. The CDR3 coding sequence is TGTGCCAGCAGCCGAGGGACTAGCGGAAACACAGATACGCAGTATTTT.

This clonotype was seen ten or more times. The chain is built from TRBV5-5 and TRBJ1-1; a possible D gene is TRBD1 (5 bases). Trimming pared 2 bases from V and 5 bases from J, leaving 19 bases between. Germline assignment: CDR1 SGHKS and CDR2 YYEKEE (reference sequence). The CDR3 covers 16 residues. The CDR3 spells CASSFAGGIGRTEAFF. The CDR3 DNA follows: TGTGCCAGCAGCTTCGCTGGGGGGATCGGCAGGACTGAAGCTTTCTTT.

At least ten counts were recorded for this clonotype. The chain joins TRBV3-1 to TRBJ2-2, with TRBD2 matching 7 bases. J gave up 4 bases and V 1 base, and 6 bases lay outside the gene matches. Germline CDR1 LGHDT, CDR2 YNNKEL (reference sequence). The CDR3 is made up of 16 amino acids. CDR3 DNA sequence: TGTGCCAGCAGCCAAGGGACTAGTTTACTCACCGGGGAGCTGTTTTTT. Translation gives CASSQGTSLLTGELFF. Filled out from reference TRBV3-1 and TRBJ2-2, the complete variable domain reads DTAVSQTPKYLVTQMGNDKSIKCEQNLGHDTMYWYKQDSKKFLKIMFSYNNKELIINETVPNRFSPKSPDKAHLNLHINSLELGDSAVYFCASSQGTSLLTGELFFGEGSRLTVL.

Many counts were recorded for this clonotype. This chain connects TRBV11-3 to TRBJ1-4; maybe TRBD1 (6 bases). Trimming shortened V by 1 base and J by 8 bases, and 17 bases separated the two germline ends. The CDR3 consists of 16 residues. Germline V gene sequence: CDR1 SGHNT, CDR2 YENEEA. CDR3: CASSLAGGGLDEKLFF. CDR3 in DNA: TGTGCCAGCAGCTTAGCGGGCGGGGGCTTGGACGAAAAACTGTTTTTT.

This clonotype was counted many times. V and J are TRBV20-1 and TRBJ2-1, with D perhaps matching TRBD2 (5 bases). This CDR3 comprises 12 residues. Germline V gene sequence: CDR1 DFQATT, CDR2 SNEGSKA (reference sequence). Trimming removed 5 bases at V and 5 bases at J, with 10 bases between. CDR3 in DNA: TGCAGTGCTTCCCGGACTGACAATGAGCAGTTCTTC. This sequence encodes CSASRTDNEQFF.

This clonotype turned up a few times. This chain links TRBV11-2 with TRBJ1-3; D uncertain. Trimming left V 4 bases short and J 0 bases short, with 13 bases between. The CDR3 loop spans 16 amino acids. Germline loops: CDR1 SGHAT, CDR2 FQNNGV. CDR3 amino acids: CASSSQLPSSGNTIYF. CDR3 nucleotides: TGTGCCAGCAGCTCACAACTCCCGAGCTCTGGAAACACCATATATTTT. Complete variable domain (other parts from reference TRBV11-2 and TRBJ1-3): EAGVAQSPRYKIIEKRQSVAFWCNPISGHATLYWYQQILGQGPKLLIQFQNNGVVDDSQLPKDRFSAERLKGVDSTLKIQPAKLEDSAVYLCASSSQLPSSGNTIYFGEGSWLTVV.

Only a few counts were recorded for this clonotype. The chain employs TRBV7-9 and TRBJ2-1; D remains ambiguous. CDR3 length: 14 amino acids. Germline lookup yields CDR1 SEHNR and CDR2 FQNEAQ (reference sequence). Deletions cut 3 bases from V and 0 bases from J, with 6 bases between. The DNA for the CDR3 is TGTGCCAGCAGCTTGCCTGACTCCTACAATGAGCAGTTCTTC. Encoded protein: CASSLPDSYNEQFF. The full variable domain, with the rest looked up from reference TRBV7-9 and TRBJ2-1, is DTGVSQNPRHKITKRGQNVTFRCDPISEHNRLYWYRQTLGQGPEFLTYFQNEAQLEKSRLLSDRFSAERPKGSFSTLEIQRTEQGDSAMYLCASSLPDSYNEQFFGPGTRLTVL.

In this sample, this clonotype turned up many times. Relative to the germline gene, one junction end is altered; a read error may explain this. V usage is TRBV29-1 and J usage is TRBJ1-4; D is undetermined. Germline CDR1 and CDR2: SQVTM and ANQGSEA. The CDR3 contains 13 residues. The CDR3 DNA follows: TGCAGCGGGAGCGATGCCCCTAACGAAAAACTGTTTTTT. It yields the protein CSGSDAPNEKLFF. Combining the CDR3 with reference TRBV29-1 and TRBJ1-4 gives the whole variable domain SAVISQKPSRDICQRGTSLTIQCQVDSQVTMMFWYRQQPGQSLTLIATANQGSEATYESGFVIDKFPISRPNLTFSTLTVSNMSPEDSSIYLCSGSDAPNEKLFFGSGTQLSVL.

In its sample, this clonotype was seen many times. V is TRBV3-1 and J is TRBJ2-1; TRBD2 agrees at 13 bases. J was trimmed by 7 bases and V by 4 bases; bases with no gene match: 4. The CDR3 covers 15 residues. CDR1 is LGHDT and CDR2 is YNNKEL in the germline V gene (reference sequence). CDR3 DNA: TGTGCCAGCAGCCGTACTAGCGGGGGGGAGAATGAGCAGTTCTTC. It is translated as CASSRTSGGENEQFF.

In this sample, this clonotype turned up a few times. The V gene is TRBV2, the J gene TRBJ2-3; 8 bases agree with TRBD1. After removal of 6 bases from V and 3 bases from J, the junction contained 8 bases not matched to a gene. Germline lookup yields CDR1 SNHLY and CDR2 FYNNEI. The CDR3 has 15 residues. The CDR3 sequence: CASSIDRGVTDTQYF. The CDR3 bases are TGTGCCAGCAGCATCGACAGGGGTGTAACAGATACGCAGTATTTT.

This clonotype was observed at least ten times. The J gene is TRBJ2-2, the V gene TRBV7-2; the D gene could be TRBD1 or TRBD2 (5 bases each). The CDR3 is 16 residues long. Trimming took off 4 bases at V and 1 base at J, with 13 bases between the two ends. CDR1 is SGHTA and CDR2 is FQGNSA in the germline V gene. CDR3 sequence: CASSSYWDGNTGELFF. The CDR3 DNA follows: TGTGCCAGCAGCTCTTATTGGGACGGGAACACCGGGGAGCTGTTTTTT.

On this clonotype: This may arise from a read error, as a much more abundant clone is one base away. V usage is TRBV28 and J usage is TRBJ1-1; D gene uncertain. The CDR3 loop spans 15 amino acids. V shed 6 bases and J shed 5 bases, with 19 bases lying between them. Germline V gives CDR1 MDHEN, CDR2 SYDVKM. The CDR3 region has the DNA TGTGCCAGCAGATTCCCGGGGTCCGGAGTAACTGAAGCTTTCTTT. Translated: CASRFPGSGVTEAFF.

This clonotype showed up many times. V gene TRBV6-4 combines with J gene TRBJ1-2; D possibly corresponds to TRBD1 (5 bases). V lost 5 bases to trimming and J lost 0 bases, with 10 bases between them. In germline, CDR1 is MRHNA, CDR2 SNTAGT. The CDR3 is 14 amino acids. This CDR3 is CASSPTGANYGYTF. The CDR3 DNA reads as TGTGCCAGCAGTCCCACAGGAGCTAACTATGGCTACACCTTC.

This clonotype was counted a few times. The chain is built from TRBV11-2 and TRBJ2-5, with TRBD2 as a possible D gene (7 bases). Per the germline V gene, CDR1 is SGHAT and CDR2 is FQNNGV. There are 16 residues in the CDR3. V was clipped by 3 bases and J by 1 base, with 15 bases between them. Here the CDR3 DNA reads TGTGCCAGCAGCTTTGGGGGGGACATTTCCCAAGAGACCCAGTACTTC. It specifies CASSFGGDISQETQYF.

This clonotype showed up just a few times. The chain couples TRBV7-3 to TRBJ2-3; D is uncertain. This CDR3 is built from 17 residues. V lost 4 bases and J 2 bases, leaving 19 bases between the germline ends. CDR1 is SGHTA, CDR2 FQGTGA, per germline. The CDR3, as DNA: TGTGCCAGCAGCTCTGGAGTCTTAGGGTCTAACACAGATACGCAGTATTTT. Translation: CASSSGVLGSNTDTQYF.

The chain has TRBV20-1 and TRBJ2-1; weak D call: TRBD1 (5 bases). The germline V gene has CDR1 DFQATT and CDR2 SNEGSKA (reference sequence). Trimming pared 3 bases from V and 4 bases from J, leaving 16 bases between. The CDR3 runs to 15 residues. The CDR3 loop reads CSASPTAYGYNEQFF. The CDR3 DNA sequence: TGCAGTGCTAGCCCGACAGCTTATGGGTACAATGAGCAGTTCTTC.

This clonotype has ten or more counts. The CDR3 region has the DNA TGCAGTGCTAGAGGGGGACAGGGGGCTCACGAGCAGTACGTC. It is translated as CSARGGQGAHEQYV. The J gene is TRBJ2-7, the V gene TRBV20-1; 12 nucleotides agree with TRBD1. V was pared by 1 base and J by 5 bases, with 3 bases of the junction left unmatched. This CDR3 has 14 residues. Germline CDR1 DFQATT, CDR2 SNEGSKA (reference sequence).

This clonotype was detected many times. The J gene is TRBJ2-7, the V gene TRBV28; D gene uncertain. V gave up 3 bases and J gave up 0 bases, with 6 bases separating them. CDR1 MDHEN and CDR2 SYDVKM come from the germline V gene. CDR3 size: 13 residues. The CDR3 here is CASSFIGSYEQYF. In DNA form, the CDR3 reads TGTGCCAGCAGTTTTATAGGCTCCTACGAGCAGTACTTC.

This clonotype was seen repeatedly, ten times or more. This chain joins TRBV5-6 and TRBJ1-4, with D hard to call. The length of the CDR3 is 14 residues. Germline loops: CDR1 SGHDT, CDR2 YYEEEE. V lost 4 bases and J 0 bases, leaving 7 bases between the germline ends. DNA of the CDR3: TGTGCCAGCAGCGGGATTGCAACTAATGAAAAACTGTTTTTT. Residues: CASSGIATNEKLFF.

V usage is TRBV6-6 and J usage is TRBJ1-5; TRBD1 agrees at 8 bases. The CDR3 has 13 residues. With 2 bases clipped from V and 7 bases from J, the junction kept 1 base outside the gene matches. Looked up from germline, CDR1 is MNHNY and CDR2 is SVGAGI (reference sequence). The CDR3 DNA sequence: TGTGCCAGCAGTTACGGGACAGGACAGCCCCAGCATTTT. Residues: CASSYGTGQPQHF.

This clonotype has only a few counts. V usage is TRBV7-8 and J usage is TRBJ1-1, with D uncertain. Germline assignment: CDR1 SGHVS and CDR2 FQNEAQ. This CDR3 region has 16 residues. Between the trimmed V and J ends, which lost 1 base and 4 bases, there was a span of 16 bases. CDR3: CASSLGPGKWGTEAFF. CDR3 nucleotides: TGTGCCAGCAGCTTAGGTCCGGGGAAATGGGGCACTGAAGCTTTCTTT. The full variable domain, in which reference TRBV7-8 and TRBJ1-1 provide the parts outside the CDR3, is GAGVSQSPRYKVAKRGQDVALRCDPISGHVSLFWYQQALGQGPEFLTYFQNEAQLDKSGLPSDRFFAERPEGSVSTLKIQRTQQEDSAVYLCASSLGPGKWGTEAFFGQGTRLTVV.

This clonotype occurred many times. The chain employs TRBV12-3 or TRBV12-4 and TRBJ1-6, with D tentatively TRBD1 (6 bases). Trimming cost V 6 bases and J 7 bases, with 16 bases left between them. The CDR3 has 15 amino acids. CDR3 sequence: CASRVGGARNSPLHF. The CDR3 DNA follows: TGTGCCAGCAGAGTCGGGGGGGCAAGGAATTCACCCCTCCACTTT.

The chain combines TRBV5-1 with TRBJ2-2; no clear D gene. The germline gives CDR1 SGHRS, CDR2 YFSETQ. V lost 6 bases, J lost 6 bases, and 18 bases lay in between. There are 15 residues in the CDR3. CDR3 residues: CASIPTVGLAGELFF. DNA for the CDR3: TGCGCCAGCATCCCCACGGTGGGTTTAGCCGGGGAGCTGTTTTTT.